This T cell receptor beta chain came from a study of blood T cell repertoires in COVID-19. Whole-study context: Both acute and convalescent COVID-19 samples were obtained from the United States, Italy and Spain. Sources were T cells, B-cell-depleted T cells, or PBMCs; the material itself was cDNA or gDNA.

TCRdb keeps only in-frame clones here, not all; method: immunoSEQ multiplex PCR. This table holds roughly 200,000 clones, 70% to 90% found once. The V end lost 2 bases, the J end lost 0 bases, and 3 bases lay between the germline ends. This CDR3 has 13 residues. Germline CDR1 reads PRHDT; CDR2 reads FYEKMQ (reference sequence). The rearrangement links TRBV13 to TRBJ2-3, with unresolved D. Specimen: peripheral blood. The origin of this receptor is a woman aged 70-85 years with active or convalescent COVID-19. The CDR3 spells CASSLPSTDTQYF. DNA of the CDR3: TGTGCCAGCAGCTTACCGAGCACAGATACGCAGTATTTT.